The entry that follows covers one T cell receptor (beta chain) sequence. Its antigen is as yet unknown. The use of a sample-barcoded 5' primer and a J-beta primer mix characterized a second PCR of about 7 to 12 cycles. TCRdb processed the 5' RACE reads anew with MiXCR; each CDR3 protein has one entry. The table lists about 680,000 distinct CDR3 sequences, over 45% of them singletons. The sample is drawn from a study of blood T cells in healthy people across ages. On the study more broadly: Capturing about one barcoded beta molecule per two T cells was achieved by template switching.

Study-wide findings and caveats: TCR beta diversity tracked closely with naive T cell percentage. Observed TCR beta diversity per million T cells went down as age went up. This fall followed a roughly linear course with age.

Healthy Caucasian individuals from Russia aged about 6 to 100 were enrolled as donors. Material for sequencing was blood. The receptor was isolated from a woman aged 55-75 years in good health.

In DNA form, the CDR3 reads TGTGCCAGCAGTCCCGAGGGCTCCTATGGCTACACCTTC. Its translation is CASSPEGSYGYTF. The chain couples TRBV6-2 or TRBV6-3 to TRBJ1-2; D uncertain. The CDR3 has 13 residues. The germline V and J ends were trimmed by 5 bases and 4 bases, with 11 bases remaining between them. Germline V gene lookup returns CDR1 MNHEY and CDR2 SVGEGT.